This T cell receptor (beta chain) originates from a study of blood T cell repertoires in COVID-19 (dated by TCRdb to about 2020). For the wider study: Samples from collaborators originated in the United States, Italy and Spain and spanned both the acute and convalescent phases of COVID-19. The sample metadata nearly always contained a de-identified subject ID, COVID-19 status, age in years and sex. The repertoires were made available in a free public database intended to serve as a resource for research on the immune response to SARS-CoV-2. Subjects who had been exposed to COVID-19, were actively infected with it, or had recovered from it provided the deeply sampled blood TCRbeta repertoires that made up the dataset. The material from the prospective study consisted of cDNA or gDNA derived from T cells, B-cell-depleted T cells, or PBMCs. Where available, HLA class I and class II types were taken from metadata supplied by the sample provider and were not determined by assay-based typing. The samples were drawn from two sources: the first 160 participants of the ongoing ImmuneRACE study, and over 1,000 subjects contributed by 6 global collaborators.

As regards this clone: Its antigen is still unknown. Base qualities are not at hand, and no much larger clone is one base apart.

Trimming costs V 0 bases and J 7 bases, and their ends lie 11 bases apart. Its CDR3 holds 15 amino acids, cysteine through phenylalanine. This entry keeps only the CDR3 DNA: 45 bases, framed from base 1. The CDR1 and CDR2 encoded by the germline V gene (reference sequence) are SGHNT and YYREEE. Paper-wide results and their limitations: The quantity of clinical and demographic metadata differed by source and by participant and was supplied without curation.

The immunoSEQ Assay, a bias-controlled multiplex PCR, was used to amplify TCRbeta CDR3 regions from genomic DNA. Concerning the study's data processing: Within the assay, amplification of reference gene primers was used to estimate how many nucleated cells each sample contained. To quantify the absolute abundance of each unique TCRbeta CDR3 rearrangement, sequence reads were collapsed and filtered. For each sample, productive Simpson clonality was calculated by taking the square root of Simpson's diversity index across productive rearrangements. TCRdb stores this immuneACCESS table with in-frame sequences only. Part of the clones is absent; in the studies checked, under half of the shortfall reflects unresolved V genes, and no reason is known for the rest. That table furnishes V, J and clone size, whereas the DNA furnished D and trimming. The sample table shows a few hundred thousand clones, and 75% to 90% are seen once. The top ten clonotypes cover around 2% of the sample.

Collaborating institutions collected whole blood in K2EDTA tubes following their own protocols. Collaborator samples were shipped for TCRbeta analysis as frozen whole blood, isolated PBMCs, or DNA extracted from either sample type. The source material was peripheral blood. This clonotype was sampled from a man aged 45-60 years with acute or convalescent COVID-19. The V and J genes are TRBV5-4 and TRBJ1-6; TRBD1 is a weak D gene call, 5 bases matching. This receptor carries the CDR3 CASSLAGFGNSPLHF. The nucleotides are TGTGCCAGCAGCTTGGCAGGGTTCGGAAATTCACCCCTCCACTTT. Joined to the reference TRBV5-4 and TRBJ1-6 proteins, this CDR3 gives the full variable domain: ETGVTQSPTHLIKTRGQQVTLRCSSQSGHNTVSWYQQALGQGPQFIFQYYREEENGRGNFPPRFSGLQFPNYSSELNVNALELDDSALYLCASSLAGFGNSPLHFGNGTRLTVT.